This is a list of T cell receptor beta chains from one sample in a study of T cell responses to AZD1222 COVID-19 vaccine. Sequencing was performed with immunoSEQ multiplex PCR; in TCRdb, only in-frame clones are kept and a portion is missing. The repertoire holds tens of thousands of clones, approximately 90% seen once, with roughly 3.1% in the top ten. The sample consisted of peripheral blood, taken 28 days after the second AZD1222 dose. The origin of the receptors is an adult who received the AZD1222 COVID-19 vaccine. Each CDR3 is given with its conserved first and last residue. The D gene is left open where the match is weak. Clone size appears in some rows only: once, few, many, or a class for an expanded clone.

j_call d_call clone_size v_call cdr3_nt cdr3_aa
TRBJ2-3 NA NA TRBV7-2 TGTGCCAGCAGCTTAATCCGGGCCACAGCAGGGACAGATACGCAGTATTTT CASSLIRATAGTDTQYF
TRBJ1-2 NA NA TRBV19 TGTGCCATCCTCCGGGAAAACTATGGCTACACCTTC CAILRENYGYTF
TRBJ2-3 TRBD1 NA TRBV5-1 TGCGCCAGCAGCCCAGGACAGGGCGGAGATACGCAGTATTTT CASSPGQGGDTQYF
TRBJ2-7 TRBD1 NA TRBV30 TGTGCCTGGAGTGTACGGTTCGACAGGGGCGAGCAGTACTTC CAWSVRFDRGEQYF
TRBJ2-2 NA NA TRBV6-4 TGTGCCACCGCGGCCGGACCGAACACCGGGGAGCTGTTTTTT CATAAGPNTGELFF
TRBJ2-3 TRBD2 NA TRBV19 TGTGCCAGTAGTGGGGGACTAGCGGGGGACCATCCTAGCACAGATACGCAGTATTTT CASSGGLAGDHPSTDTQYF
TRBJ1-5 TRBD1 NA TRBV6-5 TGTGCCAGCAGGATACAGGGGGGCCATCAGCCCCAGCATTTT CASRIQGGHQPQHF
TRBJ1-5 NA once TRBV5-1 TGCGCCAGCGCACTCACGAGGAATCAGCCCCAGCATTTT CASALTRNQPQHF
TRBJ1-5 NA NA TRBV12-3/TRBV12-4 TGTGCTGATGCGGACAGCAGCAATCAGCCCCAGCATTTT CADADSSNQPQHF
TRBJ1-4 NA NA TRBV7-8 TGTGCCAGCAGCTCCCAGACAGCAGGTGATGAAAAACTGTTTTTT CASSSQTAGDEKLFF
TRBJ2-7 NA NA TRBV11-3 TGTGCCAGCAGCTTAAGGGCGGCAGGGGACCGCTACGAGCAGTACTTC CASSLRAAGDRYEQYF
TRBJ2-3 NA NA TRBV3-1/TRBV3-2 TGTGCCAGCAGCCCGACAGGGACTTCCACAGATACGCAGTATTTT CASSPTGTSTDTQYF
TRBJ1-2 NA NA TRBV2 TGTGCCAGCAGAAGAGGGGGGAGGCCCTATGGCTACACCTTC CASRRGGRPYGYTF
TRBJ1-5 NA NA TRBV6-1 TGTGCCAGCAGTGAAGTTCTTGATCAGCCCCAGCATTTT CASSEVLDQPQHF
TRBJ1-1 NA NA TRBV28 TGTGCCAGCAGTTTAATCAGGGATATGAACACTGAAGCTTTCTTT CASSLIRDMNTEAFF
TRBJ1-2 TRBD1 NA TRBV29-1 TGCAGCGTCGACGGACAGGGGGCGCATGGCTACACCTTC CSVDGQGAHGYTF
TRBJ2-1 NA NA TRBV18 TGTGCCAGCTCCGGACTCAGGGAAGGACTCTCCTACAATGAGCAGTTCTTC CASSGLREGLSYNEQFF